This is a list of T cell receptor beta chains from one sample in a study of cytotoxic CD8 clonotypes in ibrutinib-treated CLL. This table comes from immunoSEQ multiplex PCR, and its TCRdb copy is limited to in-frame clones, with some not included. Among 330,000 or so clones listed, 67% were seen once. The input for sequencing was PBMCs, taken after 36 months of ibrutinib treatment. These receptors were obtained from a human donor with chronic lymphocytic leukemia. The CDR3 runs from the conserved cysteine through the conserved F or W. D genes are given only for firm matches. Part of the rows lack a size; the others show once, few, many or a class for expanded clones.

d_call j_call v_call clone_size cdr3_length cdr3_nt cdr3_aa
- TRBJ1-1 TRBV10-1 - 13 TGCGCCAGCAGTGAGTCGGGGCAGTATGAAGCTTTCTTT CASSESGQYEAFF
- TRBJ2-2 TRBV7-8 few 14 TGTGCCAGCAGCTTCGGGGGGAACACCGGGGAGCTGTTTTTT CASSFGGNTGELFF
TRBD1 TRBJ2-1 TRBV29-1 - 14 TGCAGCGTTCATGACAGGGGGACGACCAGTGAGCAGTTCTTC CSVHDRGTTSEQFF
- TRBJ2-7 TRBV5-1 - 14 TGCGCCAGCAGCTTGGAACAGTATTACTACGAGCAGTACTTC CASSLEQYYYEQYF
- TRBJ2-7 TRBV6-5 few 15 TGTGCCAGCAGTTACTCCGACGGGGCTGAGAACGAGCAGTACTTC CASSYSDGAENEQYF
TRBD2 TRBJ2-3 TRBV5-1 - 19 TGCGCCAGCAGCTTGATTTTACCTGCTAGCGGGGGGTTCCGGGATACGCAGTATTTT CASSLILPASGGFRDTQYF
- TRBJ2-7 TRBV11-2 once 12 TGTGCCAGCAGCTTAGGAGGGTTCGAGCAGTACTTC CASSLGGFEQYF
TRBD1 TRBJ2-3 TRBV27 few 14 TGTGCCAGCAGTTGGGGACAGGACACAGATACGCAGTATTTT CASSWGQDTDTQYF
- TRBJ2-1 TRBV4-1 - 11 TGCGCCAGCAGCCAGGACAATGAGCAGTTCTTC CASSQDNEQFF
- TRBJ1-1 TRBV4-3 - 16 TGCGCCAGCAGCCAAGACGGAAGGCGGATGAACACTGAAGCTTTCTTT CASSQDGRRMNTEAFF
- TRBJ2-5 TRBV7-6 - 14 TGTGCCAGCACGCCCCTCGGGGGAGGAGAGACCCAGTACTTC CASTPLGGGETQYF
TRBD1 TRBJ1-1 TRBV10-2 - 18 TGCGCCAGCAGTGGAATTTTTTGGACAGGGGGAACGAACACTGAAGCTTTCTTT CASSGIFWTGGTNTEAFF
TRBD1 TRBJ2-7 TRBV9 few 16 TGTGCCAGCAGCAAACAGGGACAGGGGACTCCCTACGAGCAGTACTTC CASSKQGQGTPYEQYF
TRBD1 TRBJ2-1 TRBV6-5 - 15 TGTGCCAGCAGCCTCGGACAGGGGATGTACAATGAGCAGTTCTTC CASSLGQGMYNEQFF
- TRBJ2-7 TRBV7-8 - 15 TGTGCCAGCAGCTTAGAAGCAGGACCCACCTACGAGCAGTACTTC CASSLEAGPTYEQYF
- TRBJ2-1 TRBV7-9 few 13 TGTGCCAGCAGCTTCTCTGAGTGGAGTGAGCAGTTCTTC CASSFSEWSEQFF
TRBD1 TRBJ2-7 TRBV7-2 once 14 TGTGCCAGCAGCTTTTTAGGGGGCGGCTACGAGCAGTACTTC CASSFLGGGYEQYF
- TRBJ1-1 TRBV2 - 13 TGTGCCAGCAGGACGACAGGGAACACTGAAGCTTTCTTT CASRTTGNTEAFF
- TRBJ1-4 TRBV7-3 - 12 TGTGCCAGCAGCTATTGGTGGGAAAAACTGTTTTTT CASSYWWEKLFF
- TRBJ2-2 TRBV18 once 14 TGTGCCAGCTCATCGACAGCAAACACCGGGGAGCTGTTTTTT CASSSTANTGELFF
TRBD1 TRBJ2-6 TRBV27 - 16 TGTGCCAGCAGTCCACAGGACAGGAATGGGGCCAACGTCCTGACTTTC CASSPQDRNGANVLTF
- TRBJ2-2 TRBV19 - 16 TGTGCCAGTAGTCGGTCGCAGAACTTGAACACCGGGGAGCTGTTTTTT CASSRSQNLNTGELFF
TRBD1 TRBJ1-2 TRBV4-1 few 16 TGCGCCAGCAGCTCTACTCTTATTGGACAGGGAGGGGGCTACACCTTC CASSSTLIGQGGGYTF
- TRBJ2-3 TRBV27 - 16 TGTGCCAGCAGTACTCTACAGGGTAATAGGGCAGATACGCAGTATTTT CASSTLQGNRADTQYF
- TRBJ2-1 TRBV2 few 15 TGTGCCAGCAGTGCCCGCGGGTGGATCAGCGATGAGCAGTTCTTC CASSARGWISDEQFF